Listed here is a single TCR beta chain. Different DNA sequences within this sample yield the same CDR3. The record originates from a study of blood T cell repertoires in COVID-19. Study-level information: Sites across the United States, Italy and Spain contributed samples from acute and convalescent COVID-19.

This table comes from immunoSEQ multiplex PCR, and its TCRdb copy is limited to in-frame clones, with some not included. The sample records fewer than 80,000 clones, almost 90% being singletons. The sequence came from a human donor in a cohort sampled during active COVID-19. The sequenced sample consisted of peripheral blood.

The CDR3, as DNA: TGTGCCAGCAGCGCGAGCGGGGGAGGCACAGATACGCAGTATTTT. It translates to CASSASGGGTDTQYF. The chain employs TRBV9 and TRBJ2-3; the match to TRBD2 covers 8 bases. Trimming took 3 bases from V and 1 from J; bases not matched to a gene: 4. Germline assignment: CDR1 SGDLS and CDR2 YYNGEE. This CDR3 contains 15 residues.